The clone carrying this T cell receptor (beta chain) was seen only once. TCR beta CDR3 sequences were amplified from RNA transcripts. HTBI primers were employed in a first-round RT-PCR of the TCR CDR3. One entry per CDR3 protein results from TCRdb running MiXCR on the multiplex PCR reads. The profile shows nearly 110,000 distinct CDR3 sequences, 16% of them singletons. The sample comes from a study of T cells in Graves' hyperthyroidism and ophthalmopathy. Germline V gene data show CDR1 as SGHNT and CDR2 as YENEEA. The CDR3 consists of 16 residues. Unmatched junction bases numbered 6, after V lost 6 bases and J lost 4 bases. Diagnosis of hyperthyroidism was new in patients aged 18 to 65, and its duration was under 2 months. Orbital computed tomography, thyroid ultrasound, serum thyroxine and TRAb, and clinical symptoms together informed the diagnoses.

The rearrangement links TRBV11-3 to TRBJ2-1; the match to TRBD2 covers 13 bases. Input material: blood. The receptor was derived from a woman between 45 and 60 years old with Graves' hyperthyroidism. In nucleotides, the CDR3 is TGTGCCAGCAGACCGGGACTAGCGGGACCTTACAATGAGCAGTTCTTC. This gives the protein CASRPGLAGPYNEQFF.